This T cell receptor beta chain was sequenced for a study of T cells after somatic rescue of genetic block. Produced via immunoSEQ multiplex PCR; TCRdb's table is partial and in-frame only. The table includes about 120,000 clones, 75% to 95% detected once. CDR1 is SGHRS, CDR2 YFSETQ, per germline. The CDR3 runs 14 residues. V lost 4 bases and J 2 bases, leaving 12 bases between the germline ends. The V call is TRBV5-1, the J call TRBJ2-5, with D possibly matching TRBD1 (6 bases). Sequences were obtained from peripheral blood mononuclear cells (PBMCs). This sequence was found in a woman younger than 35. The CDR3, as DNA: TGCGCCAGCAGCCCAGGGACATATCAAGAGACCCAGTACTTC. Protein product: CASSPGTYQETQYF.